This T cell receptor (beta chain) was documented in a study of T cells after yellow fever vaccination. The CDR3 extends over 13 amino acids. Germline V CDR1 and CDR2: LGHNA, YSLEER. The V and J ends lost 3 bases and 4 bases respectively, with 10 bases between them. This clonotype was counted a few times. Its antigen is still unknown. Via MiXCR, TCRdb re-called the 5' RACE reads, giving one row per CDR3 protein. The sample lists 500,000 to 700,000 distinct CDR3 sequences, roughly a fifth occurring once. Study results and caveats: Repertoires obtained by FACS sorting could include abundant clonotypes that entered as contaminants from the bulk population. Clonotypes found in both CD4 and CD8 compartments made up a small share. The secondary response was weaker but peaked faster, day 5 versus 15.

This TCR was recovered from a man aged 25-45 years who received the YFV17D yellow fever vaccine. Here the sequenced sample was PBMCs, taken 15 days after the yellow fever booster vaccination. V gene TRBV4-3 combines with J gene TRBJ2-7; D remains unclear. The CDR3 is CASSQERDYEQYF. Here the CDR3 DNA reads TGCGCCAGCAGCCAGGAAAGGGATTACGAGCAGTACTTC.